These 22 T cell receptor beta chains came from one sample sequenced in a study of blood T cells in healthy people across ages (dated by TCRdb to between 2015 and 2016). The method was 5' RACE. Sequencing was performed on an Illumina HiSeq 2500. A second roughly 7 to 11 cycle PCR used a sample-barcoded 5' primer and a J-beta primer mix. TCRdb reprocessed the public reads (quality trimming at Q25 with fastp, clone calling with MiXCR) and kept in-frame beta chains. Rows with one shared CDR3 protein collapse into an entry with the most common genes and DNA. The sample yields 790,000 or so distinct CDR3 sequences; 35% to 60% were counted once. The ten top clones hold 15% to 20% of the sample. The sample was blood. These receptor sequences come from an elderly man in good health.

The chain employs TRBV12-3 or TRBV12-4 and TRBJ2-1, with D maybe TRBD2 (5 bases). Trimming took off 6 bases at V and 9 bases at J, with 9 bases between the two ends. This CDR3 has 11 amino acids. Here the CDR3 DNA reads TGTGCCAGCAGGTCCGAGGGTGAGCAGTTCTTC. This encodes CASRSEGEQFF.

The chain uses TRBV5-1 and TRBJ2-7, with a weak D call TRBD2 (6 bases). Germline CDR1 and CDR2: SGHRS and YFSETQ. The length of the CDR3 is 14 residues. V was trimmed by 4 bases and J by 10 bases, leaving 21 bases between them. The CDR3 here is CASSPGTQESTQYF. Written as DNA, the CDR3 is TGCGCCAGCAGCCCCGGGACTCAGGAGTCCACCCAGTACTTC.

The chain joins TRBV2 to TRBJ2-4; the D is unclear. V lost 3 bases and J 15 bases, leaving 15 bases between the germline ends. The CDR3 totals 12 residues. The germline V gene encodes CDR1 SNHLY and CDR2 FYNNEI. CDR3 in amino acids: CASSEDVQITYF. For the CDR3, the DNA is TGTGCCAGCAGTGAGGATGTACAAATCACGTACTTC.

This clonotype was observed many times. The rearrangement joins TRBV29-1 to TRBJ2-7, with 7 bases lining up with TRBD1. Germline trimming cut 7 bases from V and 3 bases from J; bases unmatched to any gene: 12. There are 14 residues in the CDR3. Looked up from germline, CDR1 is SQVTM and CDR2 is ANQGSEA. The CDR3 here is CSALDRAKGYEQYF. CDR3 nucleotides: TGCAGCGCCCTAGACAGGGCAAAGGGCTACGAGCAGTACTTC.

V and J are TRBV5-4 and TRBJ2-1, with 10 nucleotides matching TRBD1. The CDR3 is made up of 15 amino acids. The germline V gene encodes CDR1 SGHNT and CDR2 YYREEE (reference sequence). The trim removed 7 bases at V and 7 bases at J, leaving 11 bases unmatched. CDR3 residues: CASRRRQGARNEQFF. The CDR3 DNA reads as TGTGCCAGCCGCCGAAGACAGGGGGCGCGGAATGAGCAGTTCTTC.

V usage is TRBV12-3 or TRBV12-4 and J usage is TRBJ2-1, with TRBD2 matching 14 bases. With 4 bases clipped from V and 8 bases from J, the junction kept 13 bases outside the gene matches. This CDR3 contains 18 residues. For the CDR3, the DNA is TGTGCCAGCAGTTACGGCGCTTGGAAGGGACTAGCGGGAGATGAGCAGTTCTTC. Encoded protein: CASSYGAWKGLAGDEQFF.

The V and J genes are TRBV12-3 or TRBV12-4 and TRBJ2-5, with no clear D. With 5 bases removed from V and 2 bases from J, the gap between germline ends came to 9 bases. The CDR3 is 13 amino acids. Here the CDR3 DNA reads TGTGCCAGCAGTGTTAACGCACAAGAGACCCAGTACTTC. Translation: CASSVNAQETQYF.

The chain is built from TRBV2 and TRBJ2-7; D remains ambiguous. The CDR3 has 13 residues. V lost 6 bases and J lost 2, with 11 bases in between. Germline V gives CDR1 SNHLY, CDR2 FYNNEI. CDR3 protein: CASSPGSTYEQYF. CDR3 coding DNA: TGTGCCAGCAGCCCCGGGTCTACCTACGAGCAGTACTTC.

This chain joins TRBV12-3 or TRBV12-4 and TRBJ2-1, with 7 bases lining up with TRBD2. The J call may be faulty, since TRBJ2-7 better matches the DNA end. This CDR3 has 15 amino acids. The CDR3 loop is CASSGLESSYNEQYF. Here the CDR3 DNA reads TGTGCCAGCAGCGGACTAGAGAGCTCCTACAATGAGCAGTACTTC.

This clonotype came up many times. The CDR3 is CASSSGLALLSDTQYF. CDR3 DNA: TGTGCCAGCAGTTCCGGACTAGCGCTCCTTTCGGATACGCAGTATTTT. The chain carries TRBV7-2 and TRBJ2-3; 9 bases align to TRBD2. Germline V gives CDR1 SGHTA, CDR2 FQGNSA. There are 16 residues in the CDR3. The V and J ends lost 6 bases and 6 bases, in that order; junction bases with no gene match: 13.

This clonotype was detected only once. This chain links TRBV14 with TRBJ1-1; possible D gene TRBD1, 5 bases. Per germline, CDR1 SGHDN and CDR2 FVKESK. V was pared by 3 bases and J by 9 bases, with 17 bases between. The CDR3 sequence is 14 residues long. The CDR3 region has the DNA TGTGCCAGCAGCCAGGATCAGGGCCCCGCTAAAGCTTTCTTT. Translated: CASSQDQGPAKAFF.

This clonotype was detected once. The chain has TRBV29-1 and TRBJ1-2; the D is unclear. V lost 6 bases, J lost 4 bases, and 12 bases lay in between. The CDR3 consists of 12 residues. From germline, CDR1 is SQVTM and CDR2 ANQGSEA. Here the CDR3 reads CSVLLGIYGYTF. The CDR3 DNA follows: TGCAGCGTGCTTCTTGGGATCTATGGCTACACCTTC.

The rearrangement uses TRBV7-2 and TRBJ1-2; possibly TRBD1 for D (6 bases). The CDR3 has 18 residues. From germline, CDR1 is SGHTA and CDR2 FQGNSA. V was clipped by 5 bases and J by 4 bases, with 26 bases between them. Here the CDR3 reads CASSRSPERGGWIYGYTF. CDR3 DNA sequence: TGTGCCAGCAGCCGCTCCCCGGAGAGGGGGGGCTGGATCTATGGCTACACCTTC. Looking up the rest from reference TRBV7-2 and TRBJ1-2 gives the full variable domain: GAGVSQSPSNKVTEKGKDVELRCDPISGHTALYWYRQSLGQGLEFLIYFQGNSAPDKSGLPSDRFSAERTGGSVSTLTIQRTQQEDSAVYLCASSRSPERGGWIYGYTFGSGTRLTVV.

This chain joins TRBV6-5 and TRBJ2-7; tentatively, D is TRBD1 (6 bases). The CDR3 length is 15 residues. Trimming removed 6 bases from V and 0 bases from J, with 15 bases in between. CDR1 and CDR2 (germline): MNHEY, SVGAGI. CDR3 coding DNA: TGTGCCAGCAGCAGAGGACAGAGGAGCTCCTACGAGCAGTACTTC. Encoded protein: CASSRGQRSSYEQYF.

The CDR3 nucleotides are TGTGCCAGCAGCAGGACAGGGGATAGCTATGGCTACACCTTC. Translating gives CASSRTGDSYGYTF. V and J are TRBV7-9 and TRBJ1-2; TRBD1 matches 9 bases. Germline CDR1 SEHNR, CDR2 FQNEAQ (reference sequence). The CDR3 is 14 residues long. The V segment lost 5 bases and the J segment 4 bases; nucleotides outside the gene matches: 5.

About this clonotype: With a much larger clone just one base away, this may be a read error. V is TRBV29-1 and J is TRBJ2-6; TRBD1 matches at 10 bases. CDR1 SQVTM and CDR2 ANQGSEA come from the germline V gene. J lost 1 base, V lost 4 bases, and 4 bases had no gene match. The CDR3 extends over 16 amino acids. The CDR3 DNA is TGCAGCGTTGGGGACAGGGGAGGTTCTGGGGCCAACGTCCTGACTTTC. Amino acids: CSVGDRGGSGANVLTF.

V usage is TRBV6-5 and J usage is TRBJ2-3; a possible D gene is TRBD1 (5 bases). Germline lookup yields CDR1 MNHEY and CDR2 SVGAGI. The CDR3 has 15 amino acids. V gave up 2 bases and J gave up 2 bases, with 11 bases separating them. CDR3 nucleotides: TGTGCCAGCAGTTACGGGGCGGTGTACACAGATACGCAGTATTTT. Encoded protein: CASSYGAVYTDTQYF.

This clonotype has just one count. V usage is TRBV6-6 and J usage is TRBJ2-5, with TRBD1 matching over 7 bases. J gave up 11 bases and V 5 bases, and 8 bases lay outside the gene matches. Germline lookup yields CDR1 MNHNY and CDR2 SVGAGI (reference sequence). The length of the CDR3 is 12 residues. Written as DNA, the CDR3 is TGTGCCAGCAGTCCACAGGGGTCGAGGCAGTACTTC. Protein product: CASSPQGSRQYF.

This clonotype occurred many times. The V and J genes are TRBV12-3 or TRBV12-4 and TRBJ2-5; TRBD1 aligns across 11 bases. The CDR3 extends over 16 amino acids. Trimming took 6 bases from V and 3 from J; bases not matched to a gene: 9. The CDR3 DNA sequence: TGTGCCAGCAGCCTGGGACAGGGGGGACCTAAAGAGACCCAGTACTTC. Translating it yields CASSLGQGGPKETQYF.

A note on this clonotype: A much bigger clone sits one base away, suggesting this may be a read error. V and J are TRBV12-3 or TRBV12-4 and TRBJ2-1; D is perhaps TRBD1 or TRBD2 (5 bases each). The CDR3 runs 11 residues. CDR3 in amino acids: CAGSWGNEQFF. For the CDR3, the DNA is TGTGCCGGCAGTTGGGGGAATGAGCAGTTCTTC.

This clonotype has a handful of counts. The chain carries TRBV3-1 and TRBJ2-7, with 9 bases lining up with TRBD1. Germline V gene data show CDR1 as LGHDT and CDR2 as YNNKEL (reference sequence). J lost 9 bases, V lost 4 bases, and 10 bases had no gene match. The CDR3 is 14 residues long. CDR3 bases: TGTGCCAGCAGCCTCCGGGACAGGGTGTCGGTGCAGTACTTC. Translated, it gives CASSLRDRVSVQYF.

The CDR3 DNA reads as TGTGCCAGTAGCGGTACTTGCGGGAGGCTCGGTACGCAGTATTTT. Amino acids: CASSGTCGRLGTQYF. The chain uses TRBV25-1 and TRBJ2-3; 8 nucleotides line up with TRBD2. J was trimmed by 8 bases and V by 9 bases; bases with no gene match: 16. Per the germline V gene, CDR1 is MGHDK and CDR2 is SYGVNS. The CDR3 is made up of 15 amino acids.